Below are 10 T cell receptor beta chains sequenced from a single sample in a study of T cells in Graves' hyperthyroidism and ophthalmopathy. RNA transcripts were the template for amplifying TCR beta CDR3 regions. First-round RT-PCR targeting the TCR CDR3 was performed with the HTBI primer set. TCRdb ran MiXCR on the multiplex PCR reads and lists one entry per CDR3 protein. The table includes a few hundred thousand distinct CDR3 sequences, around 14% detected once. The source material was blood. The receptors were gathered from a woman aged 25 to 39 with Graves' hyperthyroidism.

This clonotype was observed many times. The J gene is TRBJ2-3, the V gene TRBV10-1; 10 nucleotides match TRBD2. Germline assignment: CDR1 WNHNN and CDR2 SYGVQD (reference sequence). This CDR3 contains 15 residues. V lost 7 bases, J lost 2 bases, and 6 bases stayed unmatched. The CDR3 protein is CASTSGRGFTDTQYF. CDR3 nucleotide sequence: TGCGCCAGCACTAGCGGGAGAGGATTCACAGATACGCAGTATTTT.

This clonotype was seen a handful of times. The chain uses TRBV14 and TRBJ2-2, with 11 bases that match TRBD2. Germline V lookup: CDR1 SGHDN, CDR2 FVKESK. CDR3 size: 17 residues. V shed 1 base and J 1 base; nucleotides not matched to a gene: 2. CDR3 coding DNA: TGTGCCAGCAGCCAAGCCGGGACTAGCGGGAACACCGGGGAGCTGTTTTTT. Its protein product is CASSQAGTSGNTGELFF.

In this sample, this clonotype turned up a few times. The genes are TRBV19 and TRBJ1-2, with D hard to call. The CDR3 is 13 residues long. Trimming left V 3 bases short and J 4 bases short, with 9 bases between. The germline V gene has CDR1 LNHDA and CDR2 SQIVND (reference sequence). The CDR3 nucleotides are TGTGCCAGTAGTATGTACGCATCCTATGGCTACACCTTC. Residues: CASSMYASYGYTF.

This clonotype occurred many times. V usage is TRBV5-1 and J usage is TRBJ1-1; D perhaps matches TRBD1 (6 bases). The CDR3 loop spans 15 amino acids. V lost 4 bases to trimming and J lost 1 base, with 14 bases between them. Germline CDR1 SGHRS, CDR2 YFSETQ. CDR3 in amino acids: CASSATGTSNTEAFF. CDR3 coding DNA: TGCGCCAGCAGCGCCACAGGGACCTCGAACACTGAAGCTTTCTTT.

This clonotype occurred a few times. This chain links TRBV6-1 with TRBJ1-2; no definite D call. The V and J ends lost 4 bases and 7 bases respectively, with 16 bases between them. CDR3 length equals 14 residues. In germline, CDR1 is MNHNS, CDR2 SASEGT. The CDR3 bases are TGTGCCAGCAGTGCCGCCGCGACGCGGTTTGGCTACACCTTC. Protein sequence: CASSAAATRFGYTF.

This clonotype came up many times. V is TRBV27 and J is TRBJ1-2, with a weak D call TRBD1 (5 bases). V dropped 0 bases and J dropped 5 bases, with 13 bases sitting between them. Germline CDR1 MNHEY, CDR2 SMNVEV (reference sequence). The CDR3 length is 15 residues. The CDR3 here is CASSLSGDSGYGYTF. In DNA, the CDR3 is TGTGCCAGCAGTTTATCGGGAGACAGCGGGTATGGCTACACCTTC.

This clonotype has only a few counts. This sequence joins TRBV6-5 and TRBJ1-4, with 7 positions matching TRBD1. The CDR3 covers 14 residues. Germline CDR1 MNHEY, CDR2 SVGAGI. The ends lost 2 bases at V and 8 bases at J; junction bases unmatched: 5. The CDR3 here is CASSYEGQREKLFF. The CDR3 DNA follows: TGTGCCAGCAGTTACGAGGGACAGCGGGAAAAACTGTTTTTT.

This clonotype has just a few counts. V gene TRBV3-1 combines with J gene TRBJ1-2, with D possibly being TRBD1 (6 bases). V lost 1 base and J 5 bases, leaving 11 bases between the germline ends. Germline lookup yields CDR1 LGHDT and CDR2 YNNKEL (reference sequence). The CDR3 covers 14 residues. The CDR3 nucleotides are TGTGCCAGCAGCCAAGGTGGGACATCATATGGCTACACCTTC. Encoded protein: CASSQGGTSYGYTF.

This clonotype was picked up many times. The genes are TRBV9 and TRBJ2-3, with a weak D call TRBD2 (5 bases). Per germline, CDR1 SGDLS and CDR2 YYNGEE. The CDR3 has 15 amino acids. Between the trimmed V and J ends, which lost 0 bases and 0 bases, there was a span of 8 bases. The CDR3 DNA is TGTGCCAGCAGCGTAGCGGGATTTAGCACAGATACGCAGTATTTT. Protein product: CASSVAGFSTDTQYF.

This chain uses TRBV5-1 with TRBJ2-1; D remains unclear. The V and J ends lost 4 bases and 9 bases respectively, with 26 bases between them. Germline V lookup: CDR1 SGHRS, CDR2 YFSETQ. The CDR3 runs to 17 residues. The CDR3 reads CASSQERSKRDWAEQFF. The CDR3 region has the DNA TGCGCCAGCAGCCAAGAACGGTCTAAAAGGGATTGGGCTGAGCAGTTCTTC.